The clone carrying this T cell receptor (beta chain) is a singleton in its sample. Its antigen is unknown. This entry comes from a study of graft-versus-host responses after intestinal transplantation. Study overall: Induction with anti-thymocyte globulin, then tacrolimus and steroids for about 3 years, was given to all recipients.

Data came from immunoSEQ multiplex PCR; TCRdb stores just in-frame clones and leaves some out. The repertoire holds 130,000 or so clones, with just over 90% as singletons. Study-level points and caveats: The presence of high graft-versus-host to host-versus-graft clonal ratios in allografts characterized patients with graft-donor T cell macrochimerism. Recipient marrow contained GvH clones, some of which appeared first in ileum or blood.

Per the germline V gene, CDR1 is MNHEY and CDR2 is SVGAGI. Trimming at V came to 5 bases and at J to 4 bases, leaving 10 bases not matched to a gene. The CDR3 runs to 15 residues. J is TRBJ2-5 and V is TRBV6-5, with 7 bases matching TRBD2. Sequenced material: unstimulated CD4+ T cells sorted from spleen or lymph node cells, taken before intestinal transplant. This clonotype originated in a human donor who received an intestinal transplant. CDR3 sequence reads: CASSPINGGGETQYF. The CDR3 nucleotides are TGTGCCAGCAGTCCTATTAATGGCGGGGGAGAGACCCAGTACTTC.